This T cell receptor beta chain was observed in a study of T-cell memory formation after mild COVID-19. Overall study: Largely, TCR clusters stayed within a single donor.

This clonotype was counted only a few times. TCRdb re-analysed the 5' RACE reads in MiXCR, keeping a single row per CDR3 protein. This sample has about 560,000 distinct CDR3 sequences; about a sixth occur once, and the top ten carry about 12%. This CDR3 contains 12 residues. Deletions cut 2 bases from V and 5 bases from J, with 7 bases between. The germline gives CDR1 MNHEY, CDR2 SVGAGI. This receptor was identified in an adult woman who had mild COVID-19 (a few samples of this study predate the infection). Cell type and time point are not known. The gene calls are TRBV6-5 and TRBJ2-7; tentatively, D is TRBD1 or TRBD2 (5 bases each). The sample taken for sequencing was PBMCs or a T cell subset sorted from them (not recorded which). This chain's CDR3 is CASSYVGDEQYF. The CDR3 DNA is TGTGCCAGCAGTTACGTGGGGGACGAGCAGTACTTC.